This T cell receptor (beta chain) is drawn from a study of control samples from healthy donors and cancer patients. Germline lookup yields CDR1 MNHEY and CDR2 SMNVEV (reference sequence). Trimming removed 6 bases from V and 2 bases from J; junction bases left unmatched: 10. This CDR3 has 16 residues. TCRdb's table, derived via immunoSEQ multiplex PCR, lists solely in-frame clones and lacks some. Altogether approximately 90,000 clones are present, more than 75% being singletons, with the ten largest covering approximately 2%. Sequenced material: blood. This chain links TRBV27 with TRBJ1-5; 7 bases are shared with TRBD1. This clonotype was sampled from a woman aged 40 to 49 in good health. CDR3 DNA sequence: TGTGCCAGCAGCTCGATATGGACAGGAGGCAATCAGCCCCAGCATTTT. It yields the protein CASSSIWTGGNQPQHF.